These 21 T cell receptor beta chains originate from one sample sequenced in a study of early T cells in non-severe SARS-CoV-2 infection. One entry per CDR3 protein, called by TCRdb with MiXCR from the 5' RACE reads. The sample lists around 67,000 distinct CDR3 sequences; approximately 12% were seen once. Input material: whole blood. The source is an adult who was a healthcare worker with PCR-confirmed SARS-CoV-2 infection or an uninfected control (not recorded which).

The CDR3 coding sequence is TGCAGCGTTGATAGGGGGAGTATGAACACTGAAGCTTTCTTT. Translation gives CSVDRGSMNTEAFF. The V and J genes are TRBV29-1 and TRBJ1-1; D possibly corresponds to TRBD1 (6 bases). V was trimmed by 3 bases and J by 0 bases, leaving 11 bases between them. This CDR3 is built from 14 residues. Germline V lookup: CDR1 SQVTM, CDR2 ANQGSEA.

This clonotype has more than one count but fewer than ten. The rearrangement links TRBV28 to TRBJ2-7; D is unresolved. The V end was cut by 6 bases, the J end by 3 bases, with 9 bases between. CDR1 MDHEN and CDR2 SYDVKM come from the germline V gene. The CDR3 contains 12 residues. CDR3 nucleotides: TGTGCCAGCAGCCCCAGGTTCTACGAGCAGTACTTC. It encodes CASSPRFYEQYF.

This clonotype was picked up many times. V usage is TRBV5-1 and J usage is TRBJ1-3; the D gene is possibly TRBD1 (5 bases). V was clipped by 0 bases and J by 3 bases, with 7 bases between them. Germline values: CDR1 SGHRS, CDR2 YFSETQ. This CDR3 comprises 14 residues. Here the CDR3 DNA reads TGCGCCAGCAGCTTGGAAGGGGTTGGAAACACCATATATTTT. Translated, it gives CASSLEGVGNTIYF. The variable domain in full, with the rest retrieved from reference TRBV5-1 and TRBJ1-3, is KAGVTQTPRYLIKTRGQQVTLSCSPISGHRSVSWYQQTPGQGLQFLFEYFSETQRNKGNFPGRFSGRQFSNSRSEMNVSTLELGDSALYLCASSLEGVGNTIYFGEGSWLTVV.

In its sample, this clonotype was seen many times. CDR3 sequence reads: CASKGANSGNTIYF. CDR3 in DNA: TGTGCCAGCAAAGGGGCCAACTCTGGAAACACCATATATTTT. The V gene is TRBV6-6, the J gene TRBJ1-3; D is perhaps TRBD1 (5 bases). The CDR3 has 14 amino acids. Trimming took 7 bases from V and 0 from J, leaving 10 bases between them. Germline V lookup: CDR1 MNHNY, CDR2 SVGAGI (reference sequence).

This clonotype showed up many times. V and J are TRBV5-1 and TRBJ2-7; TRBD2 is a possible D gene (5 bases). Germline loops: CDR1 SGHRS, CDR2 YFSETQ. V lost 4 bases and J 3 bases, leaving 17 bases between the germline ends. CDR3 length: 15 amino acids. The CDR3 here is CASSPGSSGYYEQYF. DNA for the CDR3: TGCGCCAGCAGCCCCGGGTCCAGCGGCTACTACGAGCAGTACTTC.

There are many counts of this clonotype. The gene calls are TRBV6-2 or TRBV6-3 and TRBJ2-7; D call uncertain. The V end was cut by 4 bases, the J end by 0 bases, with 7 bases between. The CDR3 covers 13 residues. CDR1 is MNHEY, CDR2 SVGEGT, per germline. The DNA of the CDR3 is TGTGCCAGCAGTTTTGCCGGCTCCTACGAGCAGTACTTC. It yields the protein CASSFAGSYEQYF.

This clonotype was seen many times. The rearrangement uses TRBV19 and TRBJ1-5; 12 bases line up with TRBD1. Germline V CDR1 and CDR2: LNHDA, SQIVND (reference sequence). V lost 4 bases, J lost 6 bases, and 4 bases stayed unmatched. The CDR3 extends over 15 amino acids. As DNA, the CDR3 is TGTGCCAGTAGTAGGGACAGGGGGCCGATTCAGCCCCAGCATTTT. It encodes CASSRDRGPIQPQHF.

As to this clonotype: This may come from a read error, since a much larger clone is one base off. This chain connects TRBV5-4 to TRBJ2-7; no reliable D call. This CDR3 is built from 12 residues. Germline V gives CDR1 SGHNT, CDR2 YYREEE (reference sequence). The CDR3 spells CAGSYSISEQYF. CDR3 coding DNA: TGTGCCGGCAGCTACTCTATCTCCGAGCAGTACTTC.

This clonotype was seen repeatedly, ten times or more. The CDR3, as DNA: TGTGCCAGCAGCCAGACTGGAAACACCATATATTTT. Its protein is CASSQTGNTIYF. The chain links TRBV3-1 to TRBJ1-3, with no clear D. The CDR3 totals 12 residues. The germline V and J ends were trimmed by 3 bases and 2 bases, with 2 bases remaining between them. The germline V gene has CDR1 LGHDT and CDR2 YNNKEL (reference sequence).

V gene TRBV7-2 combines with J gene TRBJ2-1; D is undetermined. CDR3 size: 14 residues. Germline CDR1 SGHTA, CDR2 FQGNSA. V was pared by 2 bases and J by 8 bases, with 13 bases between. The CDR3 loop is CASSLRSESDEQFF. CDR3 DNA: TGTGCCAGCAGCTTAAGGTCGGAGAGCGATGAGCAGTTCTTC.

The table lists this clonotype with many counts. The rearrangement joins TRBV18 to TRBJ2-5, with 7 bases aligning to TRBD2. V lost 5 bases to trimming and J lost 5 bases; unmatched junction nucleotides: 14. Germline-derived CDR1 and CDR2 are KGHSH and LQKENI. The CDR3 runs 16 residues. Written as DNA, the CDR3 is TGTGCCAGCTCATCGGTACCGGGACCCGGGGGGGAGACCCAGTACTTC. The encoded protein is CASSSVPGPGGETQYF.

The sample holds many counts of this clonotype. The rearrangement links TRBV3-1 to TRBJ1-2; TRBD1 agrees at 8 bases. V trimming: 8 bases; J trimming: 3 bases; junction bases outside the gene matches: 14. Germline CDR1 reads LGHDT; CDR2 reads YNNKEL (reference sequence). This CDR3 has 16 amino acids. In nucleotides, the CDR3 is TGTGCCAGCCGTCCCAGACAGGGGAGATGGTACTATGGCTACACCTTC. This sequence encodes CASRPRQGRWYYGYTF.

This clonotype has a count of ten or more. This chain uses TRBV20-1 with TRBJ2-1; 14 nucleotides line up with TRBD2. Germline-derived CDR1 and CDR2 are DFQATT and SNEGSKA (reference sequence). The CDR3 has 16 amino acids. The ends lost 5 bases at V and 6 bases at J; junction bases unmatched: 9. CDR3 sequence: CSAFSPGTSGSNEQFF. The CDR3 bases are TGCAGTGCTTTCTCGCCGGGGACTAGCGGGAGCAATGAGCAGTTCTTC.

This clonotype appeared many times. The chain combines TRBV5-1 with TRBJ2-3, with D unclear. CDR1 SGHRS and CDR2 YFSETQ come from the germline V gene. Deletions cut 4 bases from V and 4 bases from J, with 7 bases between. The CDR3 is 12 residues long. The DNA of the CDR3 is TGCGCCAGCAGCCGCTCGGCAGATACGCAGTATTTT. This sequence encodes CASSRSADTQYF. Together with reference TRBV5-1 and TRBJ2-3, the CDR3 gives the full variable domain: KAGVTQTPRYLIKTRGQQVTLSCSPISGHRSVSWYQQTPGQGLQFLFEYFSETQRNKGNFPGRFSGRQFSNSRSEMNVSTLELGDSALYLCASSRSADTQYFGPGTRLTVL.

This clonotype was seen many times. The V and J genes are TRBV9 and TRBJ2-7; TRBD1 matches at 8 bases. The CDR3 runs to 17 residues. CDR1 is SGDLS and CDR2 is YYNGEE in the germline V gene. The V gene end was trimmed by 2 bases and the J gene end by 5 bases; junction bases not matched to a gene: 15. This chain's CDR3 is CASSVDPTGTGRNEQYF. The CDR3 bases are TGTGCCAGCAGCGTCGACCCAACAGGGACAGGAAGAAACGAGCAGTACTTC.

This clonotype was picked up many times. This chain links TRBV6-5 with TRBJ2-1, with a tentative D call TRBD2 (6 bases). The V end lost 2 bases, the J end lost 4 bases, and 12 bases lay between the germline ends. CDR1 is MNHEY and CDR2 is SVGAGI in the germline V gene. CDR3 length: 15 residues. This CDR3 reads CASSYGAGFYNEQFF. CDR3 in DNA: TGTGCCAGCAGTTACGGCGCGGGGTTTTACAATGAGCAGTTCTTC.

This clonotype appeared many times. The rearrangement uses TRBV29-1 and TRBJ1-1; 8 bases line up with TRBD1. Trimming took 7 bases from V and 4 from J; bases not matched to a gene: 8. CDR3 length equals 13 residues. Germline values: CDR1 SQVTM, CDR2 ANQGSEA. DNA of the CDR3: TGCAGCGCTGAGACAGGGGAGGGCACTGAAGCTTTCTTT. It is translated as CSAETGEGTEAFF.

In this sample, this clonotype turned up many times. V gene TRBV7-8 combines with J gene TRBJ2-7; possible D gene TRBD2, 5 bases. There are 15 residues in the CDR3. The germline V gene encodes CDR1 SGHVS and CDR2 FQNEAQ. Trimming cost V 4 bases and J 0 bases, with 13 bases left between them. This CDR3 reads CASSSSGISSYEQYF. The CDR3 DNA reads TGTGCCAGCAGCTCCAGCGGAATCTCCTCCTACGAGCAGTACTTC.

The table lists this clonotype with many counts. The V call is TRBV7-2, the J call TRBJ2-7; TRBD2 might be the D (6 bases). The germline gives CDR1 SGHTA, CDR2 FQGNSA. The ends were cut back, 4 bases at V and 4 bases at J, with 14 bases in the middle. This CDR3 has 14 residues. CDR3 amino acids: CASSSPGLAYEQYF. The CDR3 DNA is TGTGCCAGCAGCTCACCGGGACTGGCGTACGAGCAGTACTTC. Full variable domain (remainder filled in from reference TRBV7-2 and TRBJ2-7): GAGVSQSPSNKVTEKGKDVELRCDPISGHTALYWYRQSLGQGLEFLIYFQGNSAPDKSGLPSDRFSAERTGGSVSTLTIQRTQQEDSAVYLCASSSPGLAYEQYFGPGTRLTVT.

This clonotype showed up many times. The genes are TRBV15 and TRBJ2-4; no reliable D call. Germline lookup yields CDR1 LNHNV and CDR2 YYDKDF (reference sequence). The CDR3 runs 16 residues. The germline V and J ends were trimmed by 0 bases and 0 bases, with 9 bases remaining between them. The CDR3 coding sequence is TGTGCCACCAGCAGAGATGGGGAAGTAGCCAAAAACATTCAGTACTTC. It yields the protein CATSRDGEVAKNIQYF. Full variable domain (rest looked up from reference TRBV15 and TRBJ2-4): DAMVIQNPRYQVTQFGKPVTLSCSQTLNHNVMYWYQQKSSQAPKLLFHYYDKDFNNEADTPDNFQSRRPNTSFCFLDIRSPGLGDTAMYLCATSRDGEVAKNIQYFGAGTRLSVL.

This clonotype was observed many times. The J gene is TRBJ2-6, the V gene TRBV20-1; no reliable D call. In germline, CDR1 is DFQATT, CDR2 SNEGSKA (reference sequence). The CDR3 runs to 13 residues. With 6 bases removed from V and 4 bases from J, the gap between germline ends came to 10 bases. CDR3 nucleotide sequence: TGCAGTGCCGATCCGAGCGGGGCCAACGTCCTGACTTTC. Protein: CSADPSGANVLTF.